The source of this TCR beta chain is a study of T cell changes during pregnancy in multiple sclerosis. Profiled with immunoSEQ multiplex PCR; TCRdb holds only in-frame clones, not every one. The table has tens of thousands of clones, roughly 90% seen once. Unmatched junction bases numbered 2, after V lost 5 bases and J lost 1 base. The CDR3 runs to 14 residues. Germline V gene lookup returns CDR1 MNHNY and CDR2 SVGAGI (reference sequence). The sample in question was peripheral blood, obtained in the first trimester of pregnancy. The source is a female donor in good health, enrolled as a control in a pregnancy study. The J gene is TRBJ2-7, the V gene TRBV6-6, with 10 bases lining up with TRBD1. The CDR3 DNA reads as TGTGCCAGCAGTGGGACAGGGGTATCCTACGAGCAGTACTTC. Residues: CASSGTGVSYEQYF.